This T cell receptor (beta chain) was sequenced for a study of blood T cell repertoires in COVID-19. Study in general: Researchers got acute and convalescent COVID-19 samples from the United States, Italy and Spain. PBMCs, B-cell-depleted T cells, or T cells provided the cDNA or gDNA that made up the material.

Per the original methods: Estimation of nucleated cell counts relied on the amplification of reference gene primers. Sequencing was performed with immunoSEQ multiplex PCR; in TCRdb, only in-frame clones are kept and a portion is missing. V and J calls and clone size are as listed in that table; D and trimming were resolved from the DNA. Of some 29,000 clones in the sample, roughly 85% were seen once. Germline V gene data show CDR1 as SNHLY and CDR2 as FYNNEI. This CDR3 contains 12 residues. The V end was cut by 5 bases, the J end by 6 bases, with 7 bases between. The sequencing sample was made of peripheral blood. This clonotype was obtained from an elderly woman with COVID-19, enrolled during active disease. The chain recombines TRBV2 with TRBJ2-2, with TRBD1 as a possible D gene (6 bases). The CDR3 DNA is TGTGCCAGCAGTTCAGGGGCCGGGGAGCTGTTTTTT. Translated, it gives CASSSGAGELFF.